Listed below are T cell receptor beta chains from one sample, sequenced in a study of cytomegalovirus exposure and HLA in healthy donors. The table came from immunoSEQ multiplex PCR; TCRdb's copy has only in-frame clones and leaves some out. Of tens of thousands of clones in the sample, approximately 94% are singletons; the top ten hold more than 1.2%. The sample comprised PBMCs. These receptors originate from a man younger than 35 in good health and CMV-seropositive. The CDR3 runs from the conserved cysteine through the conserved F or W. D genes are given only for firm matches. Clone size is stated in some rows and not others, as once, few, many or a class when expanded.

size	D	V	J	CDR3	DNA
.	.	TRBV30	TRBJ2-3	CAGAQGLRADTQYF	TGTGCCGGAGCACAGGGATTGAGGGCAGATACGCAGTATTTT
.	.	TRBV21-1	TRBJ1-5	CASSKVRGAHCQPQHF	TGTGCCAGCAGCAAAGTGCGGGGGGCGCATTGTCAGCCCCAGCATTTT
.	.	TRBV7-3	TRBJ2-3	CASSLGAGPTDTQYF	TGTGCCAGCAGCTTAGGAGCAGGGCCCACAGATACGCAGTATTTT
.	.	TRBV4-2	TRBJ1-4	CASSLPNSATNEKLFF	TGTGCCAGCAGCCTGCCCAACTCGGCAACTAATGAAAAACTGTTTTTT
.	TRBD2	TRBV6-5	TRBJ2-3	CASSKLAGADTQYF	TGTGCCAGCAGTAAACTAGCGGGAGCTGATACGCAGTATTTT
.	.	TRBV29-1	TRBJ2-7	CSVRSSSYEQYF	TGCAGCGTTAGGTCTAGCTCCTACGAGCAGTACTTC
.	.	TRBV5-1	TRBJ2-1	CASSLADSSLHNEQFF	TGCGCCAGCAGCTTGGCGGACAGTTCGCTCCACAATGAGCAGTTCTTC
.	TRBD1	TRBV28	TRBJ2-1	CASSVPGQETYNEQFF	TGTGCCAGCAGTGTACCGGGACAGGAAACCTACAATGAGCAGTTCTTC
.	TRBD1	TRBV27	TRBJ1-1	CASSAFGQGSYGTEAFF	TGTGCCAGCAGTGCTTTTGGACAGGGCTCGTATGGGACTGAAGCTTTCTTT
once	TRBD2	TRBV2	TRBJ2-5	CASSGGLAGGEETQYF	TGTGCCAGCAGTGGGGGACTAGCGGGAGGGGAAGAGACCCAGTACTTC
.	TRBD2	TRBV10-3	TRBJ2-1	CAIRTGLDGEQFF	TGTGCCATCAGGACGGGACTAGACGGTGAGCAGTTCTTC
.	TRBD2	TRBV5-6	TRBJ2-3	CASSLWTSGSDTQYF	TGTGCCAGCAGCTTATGGACTAGCGGGAGTGATACGCAGTATTTT
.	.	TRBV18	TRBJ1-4	CASSPTWGGEKLFF	TGTGCCAGCTCACCAACATGGGGAGGTGAAAAACTGTTTTTT
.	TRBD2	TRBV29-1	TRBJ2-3	CSVKAGLGTDTQYF	TGCAGCGTAAAAGCGGGGTTGGGCACAGATACGCAGTATTTT
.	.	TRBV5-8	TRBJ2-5	CASSLETSLRETQYF	TGTGCCAGCAGCTTAGAGACATCTCTAAGGGAGACCCAGTACTTC
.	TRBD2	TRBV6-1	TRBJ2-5	CASSEGSGGAGETQYF	TGTGCCAGCAGTGAGGGTAGCGGGGGGGCTGGAGAGACCCAGTACTTC
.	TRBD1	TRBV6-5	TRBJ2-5	CASRFSDRAQETQYF	TGTGCCAGCAGATTCTCTGACAGGGCGCAAGAGACCCAGTACTTC
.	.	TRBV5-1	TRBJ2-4	CASSLQGNDIQYF	TGCGCCAGCAGCTTGCAGGGTAATGACATTCAGTACTTC
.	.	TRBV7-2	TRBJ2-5	CASSLVGGQETQYF	TGTGCCAGCAGCTTAGTGGGCGGGCAAGAGACCCAGTACTTC
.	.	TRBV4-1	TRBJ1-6	CASSPRGSYNSPLHF	TGCGCCAGCAGCCCTCGGGGCTCCTATAATTCACCCCTCCACTTT
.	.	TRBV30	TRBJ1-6	CAGGVGIIGTSPLHF	TGTGCCGGAGGGGTAGGGATCATTGGGACTTCACCCCTCCACTTT
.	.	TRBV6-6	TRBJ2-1	CASSSSGGQVRNEQFF	TGTGCCAGCAGTTCCTCCGGGGGGCAGGTTCGAAATGAGCAGTTCTTC
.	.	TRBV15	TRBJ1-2	CATSRDRGAGGYTF	TGTGCCACCAGCAGAGATCGGGGGGCCGGAGGCTACACCTTC
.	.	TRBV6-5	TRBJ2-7	CASSPSDRSYEQYF	TGTGCCAGCAGTCCCTCTGACAGGTCCTACGAGCAGTACTTC
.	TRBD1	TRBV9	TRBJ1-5	CASSPDRGYQPQHF	TGTGCCAGCAGCCCTGACAGGGGATACCAGCCCCAGCATTTT
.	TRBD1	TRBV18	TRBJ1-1	CASSPNGQVSPEAFF	TGTGCCAGCTCACCAAACGGACAGGTTAGTCCTGAAGCTTTCTTT
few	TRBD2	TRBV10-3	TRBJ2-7	CAISEELAGGPRYEQYF	TGTGCCATCAGTGAGGAACTAGCGGGAGGGCCTAGATACGAGCAGTACTTC
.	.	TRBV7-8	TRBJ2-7	CASSLNGAYEQYF	TGTGCCAGCAGCTTAAACGGAGCCTACGAGCAGTACTTC
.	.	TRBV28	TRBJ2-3	CASSPQAGPSTDTQYF	TGTGCCAGCAGTCCCCAAGCGGGTCCTAGCACAGATACGCAGTATTTT
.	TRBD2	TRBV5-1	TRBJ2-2	CASRPTSGDTGELFF	TGCGCCAGCAGACCGACTAGCGGGGACACCGGGGAGCTGTTTTTT
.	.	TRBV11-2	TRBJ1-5	CASSPLVGQPQHF	TGTGCCAGCAGCCCACTTGTCGGTCAGCCCCAGCATTTT
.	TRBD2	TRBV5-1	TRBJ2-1	CASSLAAGGVNEQFF	TGCGCCAGCAGCTTGGCAGCGGGAGGTGTCAATGAGCAGTTCTTC
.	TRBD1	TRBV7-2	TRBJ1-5	CASSRDRVGNQPQHF	TGTGCCAGCAGCCGGGACAGGGTTGGCAATCAGCCCCAGCATTTT
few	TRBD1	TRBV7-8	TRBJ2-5	CASSLADRDAETQYF	TGTGCCAGCAGCTTAGCCGACAGGGACGCGGAGACCCAGTACTTC
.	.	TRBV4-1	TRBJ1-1	CASSRTGNTEAFF	TGCGCCAGCTCGCGGACGGGAAACACTGAAGCTTTCTTT
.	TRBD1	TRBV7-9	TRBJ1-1	CASSPPGGETEAFF	TGTGCCAGCAGCCCCCCAGGGGGCGAGACTGAAGCTTTCTTT
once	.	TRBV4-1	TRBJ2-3	CASSQGPAGHSTDTQYF	TGCGCCAGCAGCCAAGGGCCAGCGGGCCATAGCACAGATACGCAGTATTTT
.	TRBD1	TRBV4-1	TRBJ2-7	CASSRPGQGAYEQYF	TGCGCCAGCAGCCGACCGGGACAGGGGGCCTACGAGCAGTACTTC
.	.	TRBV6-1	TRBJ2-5	CASRFDRPGETQYF	TGTGCCAGCAGATTCGATAGACCGGGGGAGACCCAGTACTTC
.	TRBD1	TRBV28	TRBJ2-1	CASSTDRGSLGVF	TGTGCCAGCAGTACGGACAGGGGGTCCCTTGGAGTCTTC
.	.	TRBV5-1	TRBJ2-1	CASSFPSTNEQFF	TGCGCCAGCAGCTTCCCTAGCACCAATGAGCAGTTCTTC
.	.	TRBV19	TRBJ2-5	CASSIDFQETQYF	TGTGCCAGTAGTATTGACTTCCAAGAGACCCAGTACTTC
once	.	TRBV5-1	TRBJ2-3	CASSTGEGTDTQYF	TGCGCCAGCAGTACGGGTGAGGGCACAGATACGCAGTATTTT
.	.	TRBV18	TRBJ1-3	CASSPNRDWNTIYF	TGTGCCAGCTCACCAAACAGGGATTGGAACACCATATATTTT
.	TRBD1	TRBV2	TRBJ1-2	CASTSRTGDRYTF	TGTGCCAGCACGTCCAGGACAGGGGATCGCTACACCTTC
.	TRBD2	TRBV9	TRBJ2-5	CASSPREWAGAKKETQYF	TGTGCCAGCAGCCCCCGGGAGTGGGCGGGAGCGAAAAAAGAGACCCAGTACTTC
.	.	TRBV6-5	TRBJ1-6	CASSQPWGRNSPLHF	TGTGCCAGCAGCCAGCCCTGGGGCCGGAATTCACCCCTCCACTTT
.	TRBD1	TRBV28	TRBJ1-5	CASSSGTGEPQHF	TGTGCCAGCAGTTCCGGGACAGGGGAGCCCCAGCATTTT
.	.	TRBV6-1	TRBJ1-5	CASSEGQLGGQPQHF	TGTGCCAGCAGTGAAGGGCAGTTAGGAGGGCAGCCCCAGCATTTT
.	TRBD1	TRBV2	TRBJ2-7	CASKPLLDRDEQYF	TGTGCCAGCAAGCCCCTCCTTGACAGGGACGAGCAGTACTTC
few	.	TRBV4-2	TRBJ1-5	CASSQDLERVSNQPQHF	TGTGCCAGCAGCCAAGATCTGGAGAGGGTTAGCAATCAGCCCCAGCATTTT
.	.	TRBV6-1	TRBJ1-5	CASSEVMGARQPQHF	TGTGCCAGCAGTGAAGTGATGGGGGCGCGTCAGCCCCAGCATTTT
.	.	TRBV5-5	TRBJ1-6	CASSLWAGAGNSPLHF	TGTGCCAGCAGCTTGTGGGCAGGGGCCGGGAATTCACCCCTCCACTTT
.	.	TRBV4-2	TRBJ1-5	CASSQDWRQSSNQPQHF	TGTGCCAGCAGCCAAGATTGGCGACAAAGTAGCAATCAGCCCCAGCATTTT
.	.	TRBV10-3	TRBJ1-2	CAITTGRSSYGYTF	TGTGCCATCACAACAGGGCGGTCGAGCTATGGCTACACCTTC
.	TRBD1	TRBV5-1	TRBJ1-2	CASSLGTGSDGYTF	TGCGCCAGCAGCCTCGGGACAGGGTCGGATGGCTACACCTTC
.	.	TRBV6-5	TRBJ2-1	CASGTRNNEQFF	TGTGCCAGCGGGACACGGAACAATGAGCAGTTCTTC
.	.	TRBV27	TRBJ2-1	CATRGLRGRDEQFF	TGTGCCACCCGGGGGCTACGGGGGAGGGATGAGCAGTTCTTC
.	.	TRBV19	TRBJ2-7	CASSISLGLGAYEQYF	TGTGCCAGTAGTATATCTTTGGGGCTAGGAGCCTACGAGCAGTACTTC